Listed here are 15 T cell receptor beta chains from one sample, sequenced in a study of control samples from healthy donors and cancer patients. Sequenced by immunoSEQ multiplex PCR; TCRdb stores in-frame clones only, minus some. The table lists some 98,000 clones, roughly 80% of them singletons. The sample comprised PBMCs. These receptor sequences come from a man aged 65-85 years with lung cancer.

The genes are TRBV3-1 (or the pseudogene TRBV3-2) and TRBJ2-1; D gene ambiguous. The CDR3 loop spans 13 amino acids. Per the germline V gene, CDR1 is LGHDT and CDR2 is YNNKEL (reference sequence). The V and J ends lost 0 bases and 7 bases respectively, with 7 bases between them. CDR3 DNA: TGTGCCAGCAGCCAAGAAAGGCGTAATGAGCAGTTCTTC. Its translation: CASSQERRNEQFF.

This chain uses TRBV4-1 with TRBJ1-2; D remains ambiguous. The CDR3 runs to 14 residues. The V gene lost 0 bases and the J gene lost 5 bases, with 10 bases spanning the gap. CDR1 MGHRA and CDR2 YSYEKL come from the germline V gene. In DNA, the CDR3 is TGCGCCAGCAGCCAAGATCGAAGGGAGTATGGCTACACCTTC. Protein product: CASSQDRREYGYTF.

The chain links TRBV3-1 (or the pseudogene TRBV3-2) to TRBJ1-2, with D hard to call. The ends were cut back, 0 bases at V and 8 bases at J, with 10 bases in the middle. The CDR3 runs to 13 residues. CDR1 and CDR2 from the germline V gene are LGHDT and YNNKEL (reference sequence). CDR3 DNA: TGTGCCAGCAGCCAAGAACCGGATGGGGGCTACACCTTC. Residues: CASSQEPDGGYTF.

A single count supports this clone. This chain uses TRBV19 with TRBJ2-7, with 7 bases that match TRBD1. CDR1 is LNHDA, CDR2 SQIVND, per germline (reference sequence). V trimming: 3 bases; J trimming: 4 bases; junction bases outside the gene matches: 6. The CDR3 has 14 residues. The CDR3: CASSIAGQDYEQYF. For the CDR3, the DNA is TGTGCCAGTAGTATTGCTGGACAGGATTACGAGCAGTACTTC.

J is TRBJ2-5 and V is TRBV5-1, with 7 bases matching TRBD2. The CDR3 extends over 16 amino acids. The V and J ends lost 0 bases and 5 bases, in that order; junction bases with no gene match: 10. Germline lookup yields CDR1 SGHRS and CDR2 YFSETQ. The CDR3 region is CASSLASGAPGETQYF. DNA for the CDR3: TGCGCCAGCAGCTTGGCGAGCGGGGCCCCAGGGGAGACCCAGTACTTC.

J is TRBJ1-5 and V is TRBV18; TRBD1 matches at 8 bases. The CDR3 is 15 amino acids. The germline CDR1 and CDR2 sequences are KGHSH and LQKENI. V lost 3 bases, J lost 6 bases, and 7 bases stayed unmatched. CDR3 protein: CASSPAGGAGQPQHF. The CDR3 bases are TGTGCCAGCTCACCGGCAGGGGGCGCGGGTCAGCCCCAGCATTTT.

The chain is built from TRBV11-2 and TRBJ1-3; maybe TRBD1 (5 bases). The CDR3 covers 16 residues. Germline-derived CDR1 and CDR2 are SGHAT and FQNNGV. Trimming removed 4 bases from V and 0 bases from J, with 13 bases in between. The chain's CDR3 is CASSSQTVTSGNTIYF. In DNA, the CDR3 is TGTGCCAGCAGCTCGCAGACAGTCACCTCTGGAAACACCATATATTTT.

The chain is built from TRBV7-9 and TRBJ2-1; D may be TRBD2 (5 bases). Germline V gene data show CDR1 as SEHNR and CDR2 as FQNEAQ (reference sequence). The CDR3 is 17 residues long. Trimming left V 0 bases short and J 8 bases short, with 20 bases between. The DNA for the CDR3 is TGTGCCAGCAGCTTAGCGCCGGCACCGGGGATCGGGGATGAGCAGTTCTTC. This translates into CASSLAPAPGIGDEQFF.

This clone occurred once. J is TRBJ2-7 and V is TRBV7-3; tentatively, D is TRBD2 (6 bases). Germline V CDR1 and CDR2: SGHTA, FQGTGA. This CDR3 has 15 amino acids. The V gene lost 2 bases and the J gene lost 1 base, with 12 bases spanning the gap. In DNA, the CDR3 is TGTGCCAGCAGCTTAGGTTATGGGGGGTCCTACGAGCAGTACTTC. It codes for CASSLGYGGSYEQYF.

J is TRBJ1-2 and V is TRBV28, with a tentative D call TRBD1 (5 bases). Deletions cut 3 bases from V and 8 bases from J, with 13 bases between. This CDR3 has 13 residues. The germline gives CDR1 MDHEN, CDR2 SYDVKM. CDR3 amino acids: CASSFTGFRGYTF. The CDR3 DNA reads as TGTGCCAGCAGTTTCACAGGTTTTCGAGGCTACACCTTC.

The rearrangement uses TRBV2 and TRBJ2-7; D is unresolved. CDR1 is SNHLY and CDR2 is FYNNEI in the germline V gene. This CDR3 has 13 residues. Trimming shortened V by 6 bases and J by 2 bases, and 11 bases separated the two germline ends. The CDR3 coding sequence is TGTGCCAGCAGAGAAACAGAAGCCTACGAGCAGTACTTC. Its protein product is CASRETEAYEQYF. Using reference TRBV2 and TRBJ2-7 for the parts outside the CDR3, the full variable domain is EPEVTQTPSHQVTQMGQEVILRCVPISNHLYFYWYRQILGQKVEFLVSFYNNEISEKSEIFDDQFSVERPDGSNFTLKIRSTKLEDSAMYFCASRETEAYEQYFGPGTRLTVT.

This clone has only one observation. V is TRBV18 and J is TRBJ1-1; 8 nucleotides align to TRBD1. The CDR3 is 14 amino acids. Unmatched junction bases numbered 4, after V lost 6 bases and J lost 1 base. Germline assignment: CDR1 KGHSH and CDR2 LQKENI. The CDR3 nucleotides are TGTGCCAGCTCGCCCGGGACAGGGAACACTGAAGCTTTCTTT. Translated: CASSPGTGNTEAFF.

The chain combines TRBV7-6 with TRBJ2-3; no clear D. V was clipped by 5 bases and J by 9 bases, with 18 bases between them. CDR3 size: 14 residues. Germline V lookup: CDR1 SGHVS, CDR2 FNYEAQ. CDR3 amino acids: CASSPDQSGWTQYF. The CDR3 DNA sequence: TGTGCCAGCAGCCCCGACCAGTCGGGCTGGACGCAGTATTTT. The whole variable domain, remainder taken from reference TRBV7-6 and TRBJ2-3, is GAGVSQSPRYKVTKRGQDVALRCDPISGHVSLYWYRQALGQGPEFLTYFNYEAQQDKSGLPNDRFSAERPEGSISTLTIQRTEQRDSAMYRCASSPDQSGWTQYFGPGTRLTVL.

This clone turned up a few times. The chain has TRBV10-1 and TRBJ1-4; a weak D match, TRBD1 (6 bases). CDR3 length equals 16 residues. The V gene lost 0 bases and the J gene lost 8 bases, with 16 bases spanning the gap. Germline V gene sequence: CDR1 WNHNN, CDR2 SYGVQD (reference sequence). DNA of the CDR3: TGCGCCAGCAGTGAGTCGTCGGGGGGCGCGGGGGAAAAACTGTTTTTT. This gives the protein CASSESSGGAGEKLFF.

This clone was detected ten times or more. The chain links TRBV19 to TRBJ2-2; 16 positions agree with TRBD2. Germline values: CDR1 LNHDA, CDR2 SQIVND (reference sequence). The CDR3 length is 16 residues. V gave up 7 bases and J gave up 6 bases; unmatched junction bases: 5. The CDR3 sequence is CASKKGLAGGSGELFF. The CDR3 coding sequence is TGTGCCAGTAAAAAGGGACTAGCGGGGGGGTCCGGGGAGCTGTTTTTT.